The clone carrying this TCR beta chain was recorded a few times. Antigen unknown. One entry per CDR3 protein results from TCRdb running MiXCR on the RACE reads. The sample includes about 140,000 distinct CDR3 sequences, 10% to 15% of them seen just once. Stated time point: patch test 2, 6 weeks after DPC sensitization. Indicated treatment: therapeutic diphenylcyclopropenone sensitization with weekly scalp DPC. The authors extracted total RNA from unfractionated whole blood. The sample belongs to a study of human T cells and chemical hapten exposure. Looking at the study overall: The variation in per-sample TCR yields arose mainly from small differences in pooled library volumes. Study-level results: TCRs exceeding 1 in 1000 frequency stayed unchanged with DPC sensitization.

The CDR3 has 16 residues. Germline V gene data show CDR1 as MNHNY and CDR2 as SVGAGI (reference sequence). Deletions cut 6 bases from V and 0 bases from J, with 18 bases between. This clonotype was sampled from a woman between 50 and 59 years old with alopecia areata. Some clones in this sample may be carry-over from other donors' samples. The specimen was whole blood, collected in connection with sensitization to the hapten diphenylcyclopropenone (DPC). The chain couples TRBV6-6 to TRBJ2-7, with a tentative D call TRBD2 (5 bases). CDR3 protein: CASSPAATGISYEQYF. In DNA, the CDR3 is TGTGCCAGCAGCCCCGCCGCAACGGGGATCTCCTACGAGCAGTACTTC.